Listed below are T cell receptor beta chains from one sample, sequenced in a study of CD8+CD57+ T cells in acquired aplastic anemia. TCRdb used MiXCR to reprocess the reads, holding one entry per CDR3 protein. The repertoire consists of under 350,000 distinct CDR3 sequences, with roughly 59% occurring once and the leading ten covering 1.3%. The sequenced material came from sorted CD4+, CD8+, or CD8+CD57+ T cells (not recorded which) from PBMCs. All receptors derive from a human donor with aplastic anemia. The CDR3 runs from the conserved cysteine through the conserved F or W. D genes are given only for firm matches. Rows may omit the clone size; those that give it use once, few, many or a size class.

cdr3_aa cdr3_nt j_call d_call v_call clone_size
CASSEMTQGSTQYF TGTGCCAGCAGTGAGATGACACAGGGGAGTACGCAGTATTTT TRBJ2-3 TRBD1 TRBV2 -
CATSDASGSWFINEQFF TGTGCCACCAGTGATGCTAGCGGGAGCTGGTTTATAAATGAGCAGTTCTTC TRBJ2-1 TRBD2 TRBV24-1 few
CASSLRGTSGGDYNEQFF TGTGCCAGCAGCTTAAGGGGGACTAGCGGGGGGGACTACAATGAGCAGTTCTTC TRBJ2-1 TRBD2 TRBV7-3 -
CASSPAGGNEQYF TGCGCCAGCAGCCCGGCAGGGGGCAACGAGCAGTACTTC TRBJ2-7 TRBD1 TRBV5-1 many
CASRPGLAGGQDYEQYF TGTGCCAGCAGGCCGGGACTAGCGGGGGGTCAAGACTACGAGCAGTACTTC TRBJ2-7 TRBD2 TRBV6-5 -
CASRRNRGGRATEAFF TGTGCCAGCAGACGGAACAGGGGCGGGAGGGCCACTGAAGCTTTCTTT TRBJ1-1 TRBD1 TRBV7-8 once
CASRNGPALYNSPLHF TGTGCCAGTAGGAACGGACCCGCACTCTATAATTCACCCCTCCACTTT TRBJ1-6 - TRBV19 -
CASSYSPGAEQYF TGTGCCAGCAGTTACTCGCCGGGCGCCGAGCAGTACTTC TRBJ2-7 - TRBV6-2/TRBV6-3 -
CASSFGDYYEQYF TGTGCCAGCAGCTTCGGGGATTACTACGAGCAGTACTTC TRBJ2-7 - TRBV7-8 many
CASRLDLRHTEAFF TGTGCCAGCAGGCTGGACCTCCGGCACACTGAAGCTTTCTTT TRBJ1-1 - TRBV7-9 -
CASALAGGSTDTQYF TGTGCCAGCGCGTTAGCGGGAGGGAGCACAGATACGCAGTATTTT TRBJ2-3 TRBD2 TRBV6-1 many
CSARGNTDTQYF TGCAGTGCTAGGGGAAACACAGATACGCAGTATTTT TRBJ2-3 - TRBV20-1 -
CASISRTVYEKLFF TGTGCCAGTATTTCCCGGACAGTTTATGAAAAACTGTTTTTT TRBJ1-4 - TRBV19 -
CSARGDVVVGGSTDTQYF TGCAGTGCTAGAGGGGACGTGGTCGTGGGGGGAAGCACAGATACGCAGTATTTT TRBJ2-3 - TRBV20-1 -
CASSLRETGELFF TGCGCCAGCAGCTTAAGGGAAACCGGGGAGCTGTTTTTT TRBJ2-2 - TRBV5-1 many
CATSPRAGANVLTF TGTGCCACCAGCCCCAGGGCCGGGGCCAACGTCCTGACTTTC TRBJ2-6 - TRBV15 few
CSARESRTVNTEAFF TGCAGTGCTAGAGAGTCGAGGACAGTGAACACTGAAGCTTTCTTT TRBJ1-1 - TRBV20-1 many
CASGQGSWEQYF TGTGCCAGCGGACAGGGATCTTGGGAGCAGTACTTC TRBJ2-7 TRBD1 TRBV7-6 -
CASSLGLAGPTDTQYF TGTGCCAGCAGCTTGGGACTAGCGGGGCCCACAGATACGCAGTATTTT TRBJ2-3 TRBD2 TRBV7-3 -
CVVSGATSGSYEQFF TGTGTCGTCAGTGGCGCGACTAGCGGGAGCTATGAGCAGTTCTTC TRBJ2-1 TRBD2 TRBV10-3 -
CASSSSGREAYEQYF TGTGCCAGCAGCTCCAGCGGAAGAGAGGCCTACGAGCAGTACTTC TRBJ2-7 - TRBV7-2 -
CASSLQSGRDEQYF TGTGCCAGCAGTTTACAGAGCGGGAGAGACGAGCAGTACTTC TRBJ2-7 TRBD2 TRBV12-3/TRBV12-4 many
CASSPPGTSGSGETQYF TGTGCCAGCAGCCCGCCCGGGACTAGCGGGAGCGGGGAGACCCAGTACTTC TRBJ2-5 TRBD2 TRBV7-3 -
CAISEKASGRGSAYEQYF TGTGCCATCAGTGAAAAGGCTAGCGGGAGAGGCAGCGCCTACGAGCAGTACTTC TRBJ2-7 TRBD2 TRBV10-3 many
CASSPGQGVREQFF TGTGCCAGCAGCCCGGGACAGGGGGTCCGTGAGCAGTTCTTC TRBJ2-1 TRBD1 TRBV5-6 many
CASSLSPQGIVGETQYF TGTGCCAGCAGTTTATCGCCACAGGGGATCGTTGGGGAGACCCAGTACTTC TRBJ2-5 TRBD1 TRBV12-3/TRBV12-4 many
CASRPRQATNYGYTF TGTGCCAGCAGGCCGAGACAGGCGACTAACTATGGCTACACCTTC TRBJ1-2 - TRBV5-8 -
CASSLRVLSPEAFF TGCGCCAGCAGCTTGAGAGTCCTGAGCCCTGAAGCTTTCTTT TRBJ1-1 - TRBV5-1 many
CASTIIGVDTGELFF TGTGCCAGCACCATTATTGGTGTTGACACCGGGGAGCTGTTTTTT TRBJ2-2 - TRBV5-8 many
CSARSRGDGYTF TGCAGTGCTAGGAGTCGGGGCGATGGCTACACCTTC TRBJ1-2 - TRBV20-1 -
CASSLGVQNQPQHF TGTGCCAGCAGCTTAGGTGTACAGAATCAGCCCCAGCATTTT TRBJ1-5 - TRBV7-2 once
CSVVVPPDTQYF TGCAGCGTTGTCGTCCCTCCAGATACGCAGTATTTT TRBJ2-3 - TRBV29-1 -
CASSLPGDTEAFF TGCGCCAGCAGCTTGCCAGGGGACACTGAAGCTTTCTTT TRBJ1-1 - TRBV5-1 -
CASSETGTNEKLFF TGTGCCAGCAGCGAGACAGGCACCAATGAAAAACTGTTTTTT TRBJ1-4 - TRBV6-1 many
CATSEGHYNEQFF TGTGCCACCAGTGAAGGACACTACAATGAGCAGTTCTTC TRBJ2-1 - TRBV24-1 -
CASSQGTSGSPAQETQYF TGTGCCAGCAGCCAAGGGACTAGCGGGAGTCCCGCGCAAGAGACCCAGTACTTC TRBJ2-5 TRBD2 TRBV4-2 many
CSASGTGELFF TGCAGTGCTTCAGGCACCGGGGAGCTGTTTTTT TRBJ2-2 - TRBV20-1 many
CAISERGWVKNIQYF TGTGCCATCAGTGAACGGGGGTGGGTCAAAAACATTCAGTACTTC TRBJ2-4 - TRBV10-3 -
CSAREGALYNEQFF TGCAGTGCTAGGGAGGGAGCCCTCTACAATGAGCAGTTCTTC TRBJ2-1 - TRBV20-1 many
CASSYSGGHNEQFF TGTGCCAGCAGCTATTCGGGGGGGCACAATGAGCAGTTCTTC TRBJ2-1 TRBD2 TRBV7-8 -
CASSSVPKRDEQYF TGTGCCAGCAGCTCGGTTCCCAAGAGGGACGAGCAGTACTTC TRBJ2-7 - TRBV7-8 -
CASSFGEEGYTF TGTGCCAGCAGCTTCGGGGAGGAAGGCTACACCTTC TRBJ1-2 - TRBV7-9 -
CASSLRGNHEQYF TGTGCCAGCAGCTTAAGAGGGAACCACGAGCAGTACTTC TRBJ2-7 - TRBV7-9 -
CSPGRGYEQYF TGCAGCCCCGGACGGGGCTACGAGCAGTACTTC TRBJ2-7 - TRBV29-1 -
CASSQDWASGAETQYF TGCGCCAGCAGCCAAGATTGGGCTAGCGGGGCGGAGACCCAGTACTTC TRBJ2-5 TRBD2 TRBV4-3 -
CASSSLAGGSFEQYF TGTGCCAGCAGTTCCCTAGCGGGGGGGTCATTCGAGCAGTACTTC TRBJ2-7 TRBD2 TRBV6-6 -
CASTETGGRNYGYTF TGTGCCAGCACCGAGACAGGGGGGAGGAACTATGGCTACACCTTC TRBJ1-2 TRBD1 TRBV2 -
CASSLILGPQDTQYF TGTGCCAGCAGCTTAATCCTTGGTCCTCAGGATACGCAGTATTTT TRBJ2-3 - TRBV7-8 many
CASTNVGGETQYF TGTGCCAGCACCAACGTAGGGGGAGAGACCCAGTACTTC TRBJ2-5 - TRBV25-1 -
CASSEFSGVQPQHF TGTGCCAGCAGTGAGTTTTCAGGGGTTCAGCCCCAGCATTTT TRBJ1-5 - TRBV2 -
CASSLGQTWGTEAFF TGTGCCAGCAGTTTAGGGCAGACCTGGGGCACTGAAGCTTTCTTT TRBJ1-1 - TRBV27 few
CASSSLVSVYNEQFF TGTGCCAGCAGCTCACTAGTTTCGGTATACAATGAGCAGTTCTTC TRBJ2-1 - TRBV6-5 many
CASSQGLGTEAFF TGTGCCAGCTCACAGGGGTTGGGCACTGAAGCTTTCTTT TRBJ1-1 - TRBV18 -
CASSYQGGNEQFF TGTGCCAGCAGCTATCAGGGAGGCAATGAGCAGTTCTTC TRBJ2-1 - TRBV7-9 -
CSVKVGDSGTQYF TGCAGCGTCAAGGTGGGGGACTCCGGGACCCAGTACTTC TRBJ2-5 - TRBV29-1 -
CASSQKLPGGEQFF TGTGCCAGCAGCCAAAAACTACCGGGGGGTGAGCAGTTCTTC TRBJ2-1 TRBD2 TRBV9 -
CASSYSEGSGANVLTF TGTGCCAGCAGTTACTCGGAAGGCTCTGGGGCCAACGTCCTGACTTTC TRBJ2-6 - TRBV6-1 -